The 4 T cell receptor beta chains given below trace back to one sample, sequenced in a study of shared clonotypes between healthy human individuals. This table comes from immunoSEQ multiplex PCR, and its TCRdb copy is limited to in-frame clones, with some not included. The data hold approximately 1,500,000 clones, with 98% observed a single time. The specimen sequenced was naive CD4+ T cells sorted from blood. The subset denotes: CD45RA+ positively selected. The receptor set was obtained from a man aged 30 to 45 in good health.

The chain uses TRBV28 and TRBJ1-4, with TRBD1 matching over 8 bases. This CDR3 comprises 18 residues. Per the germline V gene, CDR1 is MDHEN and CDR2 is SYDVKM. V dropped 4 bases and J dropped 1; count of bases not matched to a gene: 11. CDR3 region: CASSSKYDRGGTNEKLFF. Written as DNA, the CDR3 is TGTGCCAGCAGTTCCAAGTACGACAGGGGAGGAACTAATGAAAAACTGTTTTTT.

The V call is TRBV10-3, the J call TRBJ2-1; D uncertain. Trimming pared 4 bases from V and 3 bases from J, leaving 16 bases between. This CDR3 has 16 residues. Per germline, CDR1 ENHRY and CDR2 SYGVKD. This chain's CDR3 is CAISVTSAEDYNEQFF. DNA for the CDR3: TGTGCCATCAGTGTAACCTCGGCGGAAGACTACAATGAGCAGTTCTTC.

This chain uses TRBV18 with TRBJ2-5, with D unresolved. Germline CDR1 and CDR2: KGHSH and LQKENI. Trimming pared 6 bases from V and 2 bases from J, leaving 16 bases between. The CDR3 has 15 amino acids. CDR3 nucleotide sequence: TGTGCCAGCTCCCCAATGGTAACCTCTCAAGAGACCCAGTACTTC. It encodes CASSPMVTSQETQYF.

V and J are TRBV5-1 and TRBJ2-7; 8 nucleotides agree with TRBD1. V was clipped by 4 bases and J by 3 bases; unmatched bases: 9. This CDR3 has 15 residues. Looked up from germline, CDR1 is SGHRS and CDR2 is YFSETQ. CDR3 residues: CASSGRDRGFYEQYF. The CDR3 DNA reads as TGCGCCAGCAGCGGGCGAGACAGGGGTTTCTACGAGCAGTACTTC.